What follows are 19 T cell receptor beta chains derived from one specimen sequenced in a study of T cells of healthy individuals. TCRdb independently ran MiXCR on the 5' RACE reads; one entry per CDR3 protein. Of around 100,000 distinct CDR3 sequences in the sample, 15% to 20% were seen once. Receptor source: a human donor in good health.

This clonotype was counted only a few times. This chain links TRBV20-1 with TRBJ2-2, with 7 bases fitting TRBD2. Germline V CDR1 and CDR2: DFQATT, SNEGSKA (reference sequence). J gave up 5 bases and V 0 bases, and 9 bases lay outside the gene matches. The CDR3 loop spans 16 amino acids. In DNA form, the CDR3 reads TGCAGTGCTAGAGATCTTAGGCGGGGGTGGACCGGGGAGCTGTTTTTT. Translating it yields CSARDLRRGWTGELFF.

The CDR3 loop reads CASSSAFTEAFF. The DNA for the CDR3 is TGTGCCAGCAGCTCTGCGTTTACTGAAGCTTTCTTT. V and J are TRBV12-3 or TRBV12-4 and TRBJ1-1; D not resolved. CDR3 length: 12 amino acids. V dropped 6 bases and J dropped 5 bases, with 10 bases sitting between them.

The chain is built from TRBV6-4 and TRBJ2-5; a weak D match, TRBD1 (6 bases). Per germline, CDR1 MRHNA and CDR2 SNTAGT. The V end lost 6 bases, the J end lost 3 bases, and 8 bases lay between the germline ends. The CDR3 is 12 amino acids. CDR3 nucleotide sequence: TGTGCCAGCAGGGGGGCCAAAGAGACCCAGTACTTC. This gives the protein CASRGAKETQYF.

There are many counts of this clonotype. The chain joins TRBV20-1 to TRBJ1-5; D perhaps matches TRBD1 (6 bases). The CDR3 consists of 16 residues. Looked up from germline, CDR1 is DFQATT and CDR2 is SNEGSKA (reference sequence). The V end was cut by 5 bases, the J end by 3 bases, with 20 bases between. CDR3 protein: CSAGGGRDRNNQPQHF. The CDR3 nucleotides read TGCAGTGCTGGGGGGGGCCGCGACAGGAACAATCAGCCCCAGCATTTT.

This chain joins TRBV4-1 and TRBJ2-7; D remains ambiguous. Germline loops: CDR1 MGHRA, CDR2 YSYEKL. V shed 0 bases and J shed 0 bases, with 6 bases lying between them. This CDR3 comprises 14 residues. The CDR3 bases are TGCGCCAGCAGCCAAGATATGGTCTCCTACGAGCAGTACTTC. It specifies CASSQDMVSYEQYF.

The chain recombines TRBV30 with TRBJ1-2, with 7 bases fitting TRBD1. The CDR3 length is 14 residues. Germline V gives CDR1 GTSNPN, CDR2 SVGIG (reference sequence). After removal of 3 bases from V and 4 bases from J, the junction contained 8 bases not matched to a gene. CDR3 nucleotides: TGTGCCTGGAGCATCGGACAGGCCCTCTATGGCTACACCTTC. This codes for CAWSIGQALYGYTF.

This clonotype was observed a handful of times. This chain uses TRBV9 with TRBJ2-1; D gene uncertain. The germline V gene encodes CDR1 SGDLS and CDR2 YYNGEE. Trimming removed 0 bases at V and 0 bases at J, with 10 bases between. The CDR3 loop spans 16 amino acids. As DNA, the CDR3 is TGTGCCAGCAGCGTAGTACCCACAAACTCCTACAATGAGCAGTTCTTC. Amino acid sequence: CASSVVPTNSYNEQFF. Combining the CDR3 with reference TRBV9 and TRBJ2-1 gives the whole variable domain DSGVTQTPKHLITATGQRVTLRCSPRSGDLSVYWYQQSLDQGLQFLIQYYNGEERAKGNILERFSAQQFPDLHSELNLSSLELGDSALYFCASSVVPTNSYNEQFFGPGTRLTVL.

J is TRBJ1-1 and V is TRBV29-1, with a weak D call TRBD1 (5 bases). Trimming took 4 bases from V and 0 from J, leaving 9 bases between them. Germline lookup yields CDR1 SQVTM and CDR2 ANQGSEA. This CDR3 is 13 amino acids long. CDR3 region: CSVGWGVNTEAFF. In DNA form, the CDR3 reads TGCAGCGTTGGGTGGGGGGTGAACACTGAAGCTTTCTTT.

This clonotype is a singleton in its sample. This chain connects TRBV7-2 to TRBJ2-7; 15 positions agree with TRBD2. V gave up 3 bases and J gave up 3 bases; unmatched junction bases: 6. The CDR3 sequence is 17 residues long. Germline-derived CDR1 and CDR2 are SGHTA and FQGNSA. The DNA of the CDR3 is TGTGCCAGCAGCTTTTTCCCGGGACTAGCGGGAGGCTACGAGCAGTACTTC. It yields the protein CASSFFPGLAGGYEQYF.

This clonotype came up a few times. The chain couples TRBV12-3 or TRBV12-4 to TRBJ2-7; TRBD2 agrees at 11 bases. The V and J ends lost 2 bases and 7 bases, in that order; junction bases with no gene match: 4. This CDR3 contains 14 residues. The CDR3 is CASSLTSGGGEQYF. The CDR3 DNA follows: TGTGCCAGCAGTTTAACTAGCGGGGGCGGGGAGCAGTACTTC.

V is TRBV19 and J is TRBJ1-2; 7 bases are a match to TRBD1. The junction had 8 bases not matched to a gene; V was cut back by 6 bases and J by 1 base. The V gene's germline CDR1 is LNHDA and CDR2 SQIVND (reference sequence). This CDR3 is built from 15 residues. The CDR3: CASSPDRALNYGYTF. The DNA for the CDR3 is TGTGCCAGTAGCCCCGACAGGGCCCTTAACTATGGCTACACCTTC. Looking up the rest from reference TRBV19 and TRBJ1-2 gives the full variable domain: DGGITQSPKYLFRKEGQNVTLSCEQNLNHDAMYWYRQDPGQGLRLIYYSQIVNDFQKGDIAEGYSVSREKKESFPLTVTSAQKNPTAFYLCASSPDRALNYGYTFGSGTRLTVV.

The CDR3 here is CASSSFLRLATDTQYF. CDR3 sequence (DNA): TGTGCCAGCAGCTCATTTCTCCGTCTTGCCACAGATACGCAGTATTTT. The rearrangement links TRBV5-6 to TRBJ2-3; D is ambiguous. V was pared by 3 bases and J by 2 bases, with 16 bases between. The germline gives CDR1 SGHDT, CDR2 YYEEEE. The CDR3 covers 16 residues.

The V call is TRBV19, the J call TRBJ1-5; TRBD1 might be the D (5 bases). Germline V lookup: CDR1 LNHDA, CDR2 SQIVND (reference sequence). V lost 7 bases and J lost 4, with 29 bases in between. There are 19 residues in the CDR3. The CDR3 region is CASKRIAGQSAMLNQPQHF. CDR3 nucleotide sequence: TGTGCCAGTAAGAGAATAGCGGGGCAGTCAGCCATGTTGAATCAGCCCCAGCATTTT.

This clonotype was seen a handful of times. The junction departs from germline at one end; a sequencing error may be responsible. The chain has TRBV4-1 and TRBJ1-4, with TRBD1 as a possible D gene (6 bases). Germline V gene sequence: CDR1 MGHRA, CDR2 YSYEKL. The CDR3 contains 13 residues. In nucleotides, the CDR3 is TGCGCCAGCAGCCAAGGGGGTCCGGGACAAAAAATTTTT. This sequence encodes CASSQGGPGQKIF.

This chain uses TRBV3-1 with TRBJ2-7, with 7 bases matching TRBD1. The CDR3 is 16 residues long. With V trimmed by 1 base and J by 0 bases, 6 bases remained unmatched. CDR1 LGHDT and CDR2 YNNKEL come from the germline V gene (reference sequence). Here the CDR3 reads CASSQGPGTVSYEQYF. CDR3 coding DNA: TGTGCCAGCAGCCAAGGACCCGGGACAGTCTCCTACGAGCAGTACTTC.

This clonotype was observed many times. The CDR3 nucleotides are TGTGCCAGCAGCTTAGATCCACCTAATGAAAAACTGTTTTTT. Its protein is CASSLDPPNEKLFF. The rearrangement links TRBV7-9 to TRBJ1-4; no clear D gene. Per germline, CDR1 SEHNR and CDR2 FQNEAQ (reference sequence). The V and J ends lost 1 base and 3 bases respectively, with 6 bases between them. CDR3 length: 14 residues.

This clonotype was observed a few times. V usage is TRBV6-5 and J usage is TRBJ2-4; no reliable D call. Trimming pared 4 bases from V and 0 bases from J, leaving 19 bases between. The germline V gene encodes CDR1 MNHEY and CDR2 SVGAGI. The CDR3 loop spans 18 amino acids. The chain's CDR3 is CASSLLSTPTRAKNIQYF. Written as DNA, the CDR3 is TGTGCCAGCAGTTTACTCTCTACACCCACCAGAGCCAAAAACATTCAGTACTTC.

Many counts were recorded for this clonotype. This chain uses TRBV4-1 with TRBJ1-2; D ambiguous. Germline assignment: CDR1 MGHRA and CDR2 YSYEKL. Trimming pared 2 bases from V and 4 bases from J, leaving 11 bases between. This CDR3 comprises 14 residues. CDR3 amino acids: CASSQPGYLYGYTF. The CDR3 coding sequence is TGCGCCAGCAGCCAACCAGGTTACCTCTATGGCTACACCTTC.

This sequence joins TRBV2 and TRBJ2-3; no firm D call. Germline V gene lookup returns CDR1 SNHLY and CDR2 FYNNEI. V was trimmed by 7 bases and J by 0 bases, leaving 14 bases between them. CDR3 length: 15 amino acids. The CDR3 reads CASTTEPFSTDTQYF. DNA for the CDR3: TGTGCCAGCACCACTGAACCCTTTAGCACAGATACGCAGTATTTT.